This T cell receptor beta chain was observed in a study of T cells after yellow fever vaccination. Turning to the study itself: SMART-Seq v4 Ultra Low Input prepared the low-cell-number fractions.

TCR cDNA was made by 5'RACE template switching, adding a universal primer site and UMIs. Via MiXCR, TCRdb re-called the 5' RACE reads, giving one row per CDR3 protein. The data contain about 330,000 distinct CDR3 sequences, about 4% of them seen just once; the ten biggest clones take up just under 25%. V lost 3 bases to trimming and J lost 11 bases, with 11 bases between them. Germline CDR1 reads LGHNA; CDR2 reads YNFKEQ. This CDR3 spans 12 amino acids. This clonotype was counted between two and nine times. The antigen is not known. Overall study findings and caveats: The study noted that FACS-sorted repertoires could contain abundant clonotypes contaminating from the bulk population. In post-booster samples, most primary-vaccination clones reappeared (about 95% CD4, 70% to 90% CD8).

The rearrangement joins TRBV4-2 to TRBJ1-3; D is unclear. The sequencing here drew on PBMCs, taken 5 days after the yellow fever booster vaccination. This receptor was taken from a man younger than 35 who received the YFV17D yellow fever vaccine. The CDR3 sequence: CASSQATFPIYF. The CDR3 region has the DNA TGTGCCAGCAGCCAGGCGACGTTCCCCATATATTTT.